These T cell receptor beta chains were read from a single sample in a study of STAT5B mutations in CD4+ large granular lymphocyte leukemia. TCRdb's table, derived via immunoSEQ multiplex PCR, lists solely in-frame clones and lacks some. There are around 4,800 clones in the sample; just under 80% occur only once, and 8% to 9% lies in the top ten. The sequencing input was PBMCs. The receptor source for this set is a man in his 70s with CD4+ T-cell large granular lymphocyte leukemia. Each CDR3 is given with its conserved first and last residue. The order of the fields is D gene, V gene, CDR3 length, clone size, CDR3 protein. A D gene is named only where the DNA matches it firmly. Size is stated for part of the rows, as once, few or many counts, or as a class when the clone is expanded.

d_call: TRBD2
v_call: TRBV10-3
cdr3_length: 14
clone_size: once
cdr3_aa: CAISKRESSYEQYF

d_call: -
v_call: TRBV5-5
cdr3_length: 16
clone_size: -
cdr3_aa: CASSHRGGRVTDTQYF

d_call: TRBD1
v_call: TRBV5-1
cdr3_length: 15
clone_size: -
cdr3_aa: CASSLDRGLNEKLFF

d_call: -
v_call: TRBV9
cdr3_length: 14
clone_size: -
cdr3_aa: CASSVEPGPNEQFF

d_call: -
v_call: TRBV18
cdr3_length: 14
clone_size: few
cdr3_aa: CASSPANQNTEAFF

d_call: -
v_call: TRBV27
cdr3_length: 15
clone_size: -
cdr3_aa: CASSPTGSSGNTIYF

d_call: -
v_call: TRBV2
cdr3_length: 16
clone_size: -
cdr3_aa: CASSRSGVAQGDTQYF

d_call: TRBD2
v_call: TRBV5-1
cdr3_length: 14
clone_size: -
cdr3_aa: CASGGLQTTDTQYF

d_call: TRBD2
v_call: TRBV5-8
cdr3_length: 15
clone_size: -
cdr3_aa: CASSLAGGSSYEQYF

d_call: -
v_call: TRBV19
cdr3_length: 13
clone_size: few
cdr3_aa: CASSETEDYGYTF

d_call: -
v_call: TRBV5-6
cdr3_length: 15
clone_size: -
cdr3_aa: CASSLNSAGGDEQFF

d_call: -
v_call: TRBV11-2
cdr3_length: 15
clone_size: once
cdr3_aa: CASSLDGLPSYEQYF

d_call: -
v_call: TRBV6-1
cdr3_length: 14
clone_size: once
cdr3_aa: CASSRSGSGNTIYF

d_call: -
v_call: TRBV6-5
cdr3_length: 15
clone_size: -
cdr3_aa: CASSHQGGVGETQYF

d_call: -
v_call: TRBV27
cdr3_length: 14
clone_size: -
cdr3_aa: CASSSQTSGTHKRF

d_call: -
v_call: TRBV11-2
cdr3_length: 14
clone_size: once
cdr3_aa: CASSLGRHSYEQFF

d_call: TRBD2
v_call: TRBV29-1
cdr3_length: 15
clone_size: -
cdr3_aa: CSVAVLAEWGGELFF

d_call: -
v_call: TRBV5-1
cdr3_length: 15
clone_size: -
cdr3_aa: CASSLWGYDGETQYF

d_call: TRBD2
v_call: TRBV10-2
cdr3_length: 17
clone_size: -
cdr3_aa: CASSLAGGPGNTGELFF

d_call: TRBD1
v_call: TRBV11-3
cdr3_length: 14
clone_size: -
cdr3_aa: CASSLRQGSNEQFF

d_call: -
v_call: TRBV6-1
cdr3_length: 14
clone_size: -
cdr3_aa: CASSGFAGQETQYF

d_call: -
v_call: TRBV11-3
cdr3_length: 12
clone_size: -
cdr3_aa: CASSLDGRTQYF

d_call: -
v_call: TRBV29-1
cdr3_length: 11
clone_size: -
cdr3_aa: CSVDTNYGYTF

d_call: TRBD2
v_call: TRBV6-4
cdr3_length: 14
clone_size: -
cdr3_aa: CASSVGLASNEQFF

d_call: TRBD2
v_call: TRBV28
cdr3_length: 15
clone_size: -
cdr3_aa: CASSFRGGLNNEQFF

d_call: -
v_call: TRBV29-1
cdr3_length: 14
clone_size: -
cdr3_aa: CSVGDAGTQETQYF

d_call: TRBD1
v_call: TRBV27
cdr3_length: 15
clone_size: -
cdr3_aa: CASSRQGALGNTIYF

d_call: TRBD1
v_call: TRBV7-7
cdr3_length: 15
clone_size: once
cdr3_aa: CASSFGQAGTGELFF

d_call: -
v_call: TRBV5-4
cdr3_length: 12
clone_size: few
cdr3_aa: CASSLGTYGYTF

d_call: TRBD1
v_call: TRBV5-6
cdr3_length: 15
clone_size: -
cdr3_aa: CASSPDRGGDTEAFF

d_call: TRBD2
v_call: TRBV30
cdr3_length: 16
clone_size: -
cdr3_aa: CAWSVQAGGIMSTQYF

d_call: TRBD1
v_call: TRBV6-1
cdr3_length: 16
clone_size: -
cdr3_aa: CASSDAGTAPNYGYTF

d_call: TRBD2
v_call: TRBV6-6
cdr3_length: 16
clone_size: -
cdr3_aa: CASRPTGGVGTDTQYF

d_call: TRBD1
v_call: TRBV30
cdr3_length: 18
clone_size: -
cdr3_aa: CAWTPGGTGGYSNQPQHF

d_call: -
v_call: TRBV14
cdr3_length: 12
clone_size: -
cdr3_aa: CASSLQQETQYF

d_call: TRBD2
v_call: TRBV30
cdr3_length: 14
clone_size: -
cdr3_aa: CAWSAGGGTGELFF

d_call: TRBD1
v_call: TRBV5-1
cdr3_length: 14
clone_size: -
cdr3_aa: CASSLGQGANEQYF

d_call: -
v_call: TRBV2
cdr3_length: 15
clone_size: -
cdr3_aa: CASSSGASGTDTQYF

d_call: -
v_call: TRBV28
cdr3_length: 14
clone_size: -
cdr3_aa: CASGILSRTETQYF

d_call: -
v_call: TRBV25-1
cdr3_length: 14
clone_size: -
cdr3_aa: CASSETLGQWTQYF

d_call: TRBD2
v_call: TRBV5-1
cdr3_length: 15
clone_size: -
cdr3_aa: CASSLGAGGDYEQYF

d_call: -
v_call: TRBV15
cdr3_length: 13
clone_size: -
cdr3_aa: CATSRDFSETQYF

d_call: -
v_call: TRBV11-2
cdr3_length: 14
clone_size: -
cdr3_aa: CASSFAGVTEKLFF

d_call: TRBD2
v_call: TRBV5-1
cdr3_length: 16
clone_size: -
cdr3_aa: CASSLAAGGLNNEQFF

d_call: TRBD2
v_call: TRBV2
cdr3_length: 17
clone_size: -
cdr3_aa: CASSDSVLTGLQETQYF

d_call: TRBD2
v_call: TRBV6-4
cdr3_length: 13
clone_size: -
cdr3_aa: CASSRREGDEQFF

d_call: TRBD2
v_call: TRBV11-2
cdr3_length: 16
clone_size: -
cdr3_aa: CASSLLAGGFEETQYF

d_call: -
v_call: TRBV15
cdr3_length: 14
clone_size: -
cdr3_aa: CATSTFSGQETQYF

d_call: TRBD2
v_call: TRBV5-1
cdr3_length: 15
clone_size: -
cdr3_aa: CASSLESGGADTQYF

d_call: -
v_call: TRBV5-1
cdr3_length: 14
clone_size: -
cdr3_aa: CASSSGVENTEAFF

d_call: TRBD1
v_call: TRBV11-1
cdr3_length: 11
clone_size: once
cdr3_aa: CASSRGTGQYF

d_call: TRBD1
v_call: TRBV10-3
cdr3_length: 13
clone_size: -
cdr3_aa: CAIREGAPETQYF

d_call: -
v_call: TRBV5-1
cdr3_length: 15
clone_size: -
cdr3_aa: CASSPLGTAGNTIYF

d_call: -
v_call: TRBV9
cdr3_length: 13
clone_size: -
cdr3_aa: CASSVEFGAGQYF